This TCR beta chain stems from a study of T cells in localized non-small cell lung cancer. General study points: The study detected a median about 50 of the top 100 tumor clones in adjacent lung. Among the tissues sampled, uninvolved adjacent lung had the highest T cell clonality, above tumor. Because sequencing included only one region (of the tumor), heterogeneity remains possible.

Method: immunoSEQ multiplex PCR; TCRdb's copy keeps in-frame clones and lacks some. The sample includes fewer than 2,500 clones, 15% to 20% seen only once; the top ten take around 12%. In the case of this clone: The target antigen is unknown.

The input for sequencing was normal lung tissue next to the tumor, taken before any cancer treatment. This clonotype originated in a male donor aged 60 or older with stage I non-small cell lung cancer.

For the CDR3, the DNA is TGTGCCAGCAGTGAAGACAGGGTGCGTAAAAAACTGTTTTTT. This codes for CASSEDRVRKKLFF. V usage is TRBV6-1 and J usage is TRBJ1-4, with D possibly being TRBD1 (6 bases). Germline V gene data show CDR1 as MNHNS and CDR2 as SASEGT. Trimming pared 1 base from V and 9 bases from J, leaving 12 bases between. The CDR3 spans 14 residues.